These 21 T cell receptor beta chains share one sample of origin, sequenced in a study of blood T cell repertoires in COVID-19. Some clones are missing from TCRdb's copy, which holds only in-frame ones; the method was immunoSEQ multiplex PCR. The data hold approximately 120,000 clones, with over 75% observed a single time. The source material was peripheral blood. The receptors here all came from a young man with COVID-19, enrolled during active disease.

The CDR3 sequence is CASSLGVGGRQPQHF. The CDR3 bases are TGTGCCAGCAGTTTGGGGGTAGGGGGCAGGCAGCCCCAGCATTTT. The genes are TRBV28 and TRBJ1-5, with 7 bases matching TRBD1. V dropped 3 bases and J dropped 7; count of bases not matched to a gene: 9. From germline, CDR1 is MDHEN and CDR2 SYDVKM. There are 15 residues in the CDR3.

The CDR3 bases are TGCGCCAGCAGCCAAGCCGTTAGGACAGACAGCACAGATACGCAGTATTTT. This codes for CASSQAVRTDSTDTQYF. This sequence joins TRBV4-1 and TRBJ2-3; maybe TRBD1 (6 bases). This CDR3 is 17 amino acids long. Germline CDR1 MGHRA, CDR2 YSYEKL. Trimming left V 1 base short and J 0 bases short, with 14 bases between.

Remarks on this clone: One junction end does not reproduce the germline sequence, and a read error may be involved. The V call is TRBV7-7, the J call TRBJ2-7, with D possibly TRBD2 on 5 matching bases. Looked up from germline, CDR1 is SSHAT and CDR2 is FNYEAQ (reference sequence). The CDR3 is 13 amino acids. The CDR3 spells CASSPEGGYEQYF. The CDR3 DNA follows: TGTGCTAGCAGCCCGGAAGGAGGATACGAGCAGTACTTC.

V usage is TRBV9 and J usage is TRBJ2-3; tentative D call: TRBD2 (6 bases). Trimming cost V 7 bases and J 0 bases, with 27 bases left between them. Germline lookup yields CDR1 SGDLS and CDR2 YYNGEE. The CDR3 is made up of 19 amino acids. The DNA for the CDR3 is TGTGCCAGCCCCGTAAGAAGAGGGCCTAGCGAAGTTAGCACAGATACGCAGTATTTT. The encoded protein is CASPVRRGPSEVSTDTQYF.

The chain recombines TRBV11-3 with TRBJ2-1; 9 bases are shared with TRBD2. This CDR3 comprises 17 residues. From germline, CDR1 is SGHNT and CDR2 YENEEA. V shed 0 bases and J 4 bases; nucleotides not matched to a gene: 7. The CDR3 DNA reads TGTGCCAGCAGCTTAGAGATGAGACTAGCGGTTTACAATGAGCAGTTCTTC. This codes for CASSLEMRLAVYNEQFF.

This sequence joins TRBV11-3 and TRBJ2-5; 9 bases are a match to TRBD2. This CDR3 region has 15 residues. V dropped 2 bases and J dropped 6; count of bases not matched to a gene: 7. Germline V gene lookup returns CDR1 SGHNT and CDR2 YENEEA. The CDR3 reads CASSLPGLAGKTQYF. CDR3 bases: TGTGCCAGCAGCTTACCGGGACTAGCAGGAAAGACCCAGTACTTC.

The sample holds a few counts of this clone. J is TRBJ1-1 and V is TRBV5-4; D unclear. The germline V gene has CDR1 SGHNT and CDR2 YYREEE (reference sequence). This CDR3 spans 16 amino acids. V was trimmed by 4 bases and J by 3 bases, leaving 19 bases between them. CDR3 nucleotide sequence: TGTGCCAGCAGCATGGATCCGGTTCACCCCTACACTGAAGCTTTCTTT. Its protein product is CASSMDPVHPYTEAFF.

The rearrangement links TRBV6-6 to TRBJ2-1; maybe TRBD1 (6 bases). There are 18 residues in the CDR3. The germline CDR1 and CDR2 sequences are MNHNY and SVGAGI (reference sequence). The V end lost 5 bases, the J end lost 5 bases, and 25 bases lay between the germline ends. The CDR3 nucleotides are TGTGCCAGCAGTCAAAACCGCATGAGCCAGGGACATCACAATGAGCAGTTCTTC. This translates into CASSQNRMSQGHHNEQFF.

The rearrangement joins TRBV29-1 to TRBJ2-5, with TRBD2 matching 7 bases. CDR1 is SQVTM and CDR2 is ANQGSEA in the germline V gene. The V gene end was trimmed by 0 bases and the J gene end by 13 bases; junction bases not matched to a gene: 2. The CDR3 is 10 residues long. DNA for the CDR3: TGCAGCGTTGAAGATCGGGGGGTGTACTTC. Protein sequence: CSVEDRGVYF.

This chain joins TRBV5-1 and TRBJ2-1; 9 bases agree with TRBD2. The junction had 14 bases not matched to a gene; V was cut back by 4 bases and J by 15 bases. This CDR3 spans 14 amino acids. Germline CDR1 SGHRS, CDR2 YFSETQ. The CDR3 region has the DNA TGCGCCAGCAGCCCGGGCGGCGGGGGGGCCAGGCGGTTCTTC. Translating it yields CASSPGGGGARRFF.

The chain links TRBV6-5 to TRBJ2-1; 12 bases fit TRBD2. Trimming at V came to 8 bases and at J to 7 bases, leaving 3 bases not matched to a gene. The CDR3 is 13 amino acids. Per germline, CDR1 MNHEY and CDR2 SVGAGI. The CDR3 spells CASRLAGVNEQFF. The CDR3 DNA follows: TGTGCCAGCCGACTAGCGGGAGTAAATGAGCAGTTCTTC.

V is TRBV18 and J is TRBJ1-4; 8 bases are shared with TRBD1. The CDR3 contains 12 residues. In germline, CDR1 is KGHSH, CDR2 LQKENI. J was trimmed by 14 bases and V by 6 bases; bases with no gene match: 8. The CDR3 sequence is CASSPNDRGLFF. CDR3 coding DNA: TGTGCCAGCTCCCCCAACGACAGGGGTCTGTTTTTT.

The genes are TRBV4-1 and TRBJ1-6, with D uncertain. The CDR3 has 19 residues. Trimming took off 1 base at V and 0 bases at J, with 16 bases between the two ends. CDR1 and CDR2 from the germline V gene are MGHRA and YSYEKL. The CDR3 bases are TGCGCCAGCAGCCAAGGGAGGGCAGCCAGTAGCTCCTATAATTCACCCCTCCACTTT. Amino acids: CASSQGRAASSSYNSPLHF.

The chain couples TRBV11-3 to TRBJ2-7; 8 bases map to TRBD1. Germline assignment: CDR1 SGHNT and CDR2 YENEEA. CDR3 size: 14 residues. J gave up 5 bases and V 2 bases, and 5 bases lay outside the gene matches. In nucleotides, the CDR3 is TGTGCCAGCAGCTTAAGCCAGGGGGCCCACGAGCAGTACTTC. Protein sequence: CASSLSQGAHEQYF.

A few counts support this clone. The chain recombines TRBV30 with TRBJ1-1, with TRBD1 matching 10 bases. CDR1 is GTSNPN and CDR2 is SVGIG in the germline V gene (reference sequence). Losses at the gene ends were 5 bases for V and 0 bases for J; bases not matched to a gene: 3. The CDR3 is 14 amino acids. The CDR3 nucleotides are TGTGCCTGGGGGGGACAGGGGATGAACACTGAAGCTTTCTTT. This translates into CAWGGQGMNTEAFF. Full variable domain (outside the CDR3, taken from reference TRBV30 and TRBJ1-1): SQTIHQWPATLVQPVGSPLSLECTVEGTSNPNLYWYRQAAGRGLQLLFYSVGIGQISSEVPQNLSASRPQDRQFILSSKKLLLSDSGFYLCAWGGQGMNTEAFFGQGTRLTVV.

The CDR3 loop reads CASSLALENQPQHF. The DNA for the CDR3 is TGTGCCAGCAGCTTGGCCCTCGAGAATCAGCCCCAGCATTTT. The chain couples TRBV5-5 to TRBJ1-5; no firm D call. The V gene's germline CDR1 is SGHKS and CDR2 YYEKEE (reference sequence). The CDR3 totals 14 residues. Trimming pared 0 bases from V and 4 bases from J, leaving 8 bases between.

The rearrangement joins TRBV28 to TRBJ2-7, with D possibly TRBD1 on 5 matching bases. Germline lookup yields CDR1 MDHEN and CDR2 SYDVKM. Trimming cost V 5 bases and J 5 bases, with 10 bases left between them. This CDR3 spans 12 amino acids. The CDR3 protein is CASSISGHEQYF. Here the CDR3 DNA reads TGTGCCAGCAGTATCTCAGGGCACGAGCAGTACTTC. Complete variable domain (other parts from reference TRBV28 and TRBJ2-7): DVKVTQSSRYLVKRTGEKVFLECVQDMDHENMFWYRQDPGLGLRLIYFSYDVKMKEKGDIPEGYSVSREKKERFSLILESASTNQTSMYLCASSISGHEQYFGPGTRLTVT.

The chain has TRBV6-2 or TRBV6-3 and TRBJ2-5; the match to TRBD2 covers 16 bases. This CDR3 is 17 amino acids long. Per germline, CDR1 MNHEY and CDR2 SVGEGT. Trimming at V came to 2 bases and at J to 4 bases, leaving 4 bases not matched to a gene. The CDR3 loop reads CASSYGTSGGAPETQYF. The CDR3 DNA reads TGTGCCAGCAGTTACGGGACTAGCGGGGGGGCCCCAGAGACCCAGTACTTC.

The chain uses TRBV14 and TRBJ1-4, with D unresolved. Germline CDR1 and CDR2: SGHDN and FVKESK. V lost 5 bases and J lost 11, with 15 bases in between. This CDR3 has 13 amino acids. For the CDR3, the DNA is TGTGCCAGCAGCGCAAGCGGAAGGTACAAACTGTTTTTT. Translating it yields CASSASGRYKLFF.

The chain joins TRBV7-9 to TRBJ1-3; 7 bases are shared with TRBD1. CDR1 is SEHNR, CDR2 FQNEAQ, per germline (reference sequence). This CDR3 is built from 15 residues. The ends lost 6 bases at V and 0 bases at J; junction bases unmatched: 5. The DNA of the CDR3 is TGTGCCAGCAGTCTTCAGGGGGGCTCTGGAAACACCATATATTTT. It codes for CASSLQGGSGNTIYF.

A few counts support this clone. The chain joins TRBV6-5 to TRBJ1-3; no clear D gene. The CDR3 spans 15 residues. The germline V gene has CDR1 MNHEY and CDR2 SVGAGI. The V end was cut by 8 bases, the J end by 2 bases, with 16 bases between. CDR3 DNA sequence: TGTGCCAGCGGAAGGCGCGATAGCACTGGAAACACCATATATTTT. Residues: CASGRRDSTGNTIYF.